The sequence of this T cell receptor (beta chain) was determined in a study of OX40 agonist ivuxolimab in advanced cancers. The length of the CDR3 is 14 residues. CDR1 and CDR2 (germline): SGDLS, YYNGEE. After removal of 0 bases from V and 1 base from J, the junction contained 1 base not matched to a gene. Using immunoSEQ multiplex PCR, the repertoire was profiled, and TCRdb retains in-frame clones only, with some absent. The sample lists 11,000 to 15,000 clones; about 90% were seen once. The chain carries TRBV9 and TRBJ2-7; 7 bases agree with TRBD1. The sequence was obtained from an adult with an advanced solid tumor such as melanoma, head and neck, liver or kidney cancer. The source material was CD4+ or CD8+ T cells sorted from blood, sampled in a trial of the OX40 agonist ivuxolimab. The CDR3 DNA reads TGTGCCAGCAGCGTAGGGGACAGATCCTACGAGCAGTACTTC. As protein: CASSVGDRSYEQYF.